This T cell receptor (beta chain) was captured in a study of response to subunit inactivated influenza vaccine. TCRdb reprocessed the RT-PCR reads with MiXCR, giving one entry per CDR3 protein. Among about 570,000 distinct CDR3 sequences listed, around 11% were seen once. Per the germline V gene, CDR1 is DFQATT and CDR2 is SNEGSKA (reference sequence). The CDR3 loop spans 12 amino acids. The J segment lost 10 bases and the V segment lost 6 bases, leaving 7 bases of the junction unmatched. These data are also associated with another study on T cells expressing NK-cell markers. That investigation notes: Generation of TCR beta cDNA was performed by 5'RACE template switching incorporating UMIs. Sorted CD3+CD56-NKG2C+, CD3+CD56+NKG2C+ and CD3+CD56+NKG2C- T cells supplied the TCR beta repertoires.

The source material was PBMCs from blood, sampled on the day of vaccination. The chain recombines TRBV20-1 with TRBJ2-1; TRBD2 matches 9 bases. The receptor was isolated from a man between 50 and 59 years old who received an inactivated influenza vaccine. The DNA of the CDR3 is TGCAGTGCGGCTAGCGGGACACCCGAGCAGTTCTTC. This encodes CSAASGTPEQFF.